This T cell receptor (beta chain) is drawn from a study of cytomegalovirus exposure and HLA in healthy donors. Overall study: Ancestry clustering placed around four fifths of about 400 genotyped donors in the Caucasian-associated cluster.

Researchers ran the PCR with 60 Vbeta and 13 Jbeta primers. The protocol was immunoSEQ multiplex PCR, while the TCRdb copy is restricted to in-frame clones and leaves out a portion. The sample holds some 85,000 clones, about 81% seen once. The germline V gene has CDR1 LNHDA and CDR2 SQIVND (reference sequence). The CDR3 has 13 amino acids. V was shortened by 4 bases and J by 4 bases, with 8 bases between the two germline ends. This chain connects TRBV19 to TRBJ2-1, with a tentative D call TRBD2 (6 bases). Sequencing was carried out using PBMCs. The sequence derives from a man younger than 35 in good health and CMV-seronegative. CDR3 sequence (DNA): TGTGCCAGTAGTAATGCGGGGTACAATGAGCAGTTCTTC. Its protein product is CASSNAGYNEQFF.